The 2 T cell receptor beta chains below were found in one sample sequenced in a study of identical twins. TCRdb redid the calling of the 5' RACE reads with MiXCR, one entry per CDR3 protein. The data contain under 450,000 distinct CDR3 sequences, around a sixth of them singletons. Sequencing was done on a sample of naive T cells sorted from blood. These receptor sequences come from a man aged 50 to 59 in good health.

The chain is built from TRBV6-5 and TRBJ2-7; 7 bases are a match to TRBD2. Germline loops: CDR1 MNHEY, CDR2 SVGAGI. V lost 0 bases to trimming and J lost 5 bases; unmatched junction nucleotides: 1. This CDR3 has 13 residues. CDR3 bases: TGTGCCAGCAGTTACTCCCTAGCGGACGAGCAGTACTTC. This gives the protein CASSYSLADEQYF.

The V call is TRBV30, the J call TRBJ2-1; no reliable D call. CDR1 is GTSNPN, CDR2 SVGIG, per germline (reference sequence). V was cut by 0 bases and J by 3 bases, with 6 bases left in between. This CDR3 spans 13 amino acids. CDR3 nucleotide sequence: TGTGCCTGGAGTGTACGAGGCTACAATGAGCAGTTCTTC. Translating gives CAWSVRGYNEQFF.